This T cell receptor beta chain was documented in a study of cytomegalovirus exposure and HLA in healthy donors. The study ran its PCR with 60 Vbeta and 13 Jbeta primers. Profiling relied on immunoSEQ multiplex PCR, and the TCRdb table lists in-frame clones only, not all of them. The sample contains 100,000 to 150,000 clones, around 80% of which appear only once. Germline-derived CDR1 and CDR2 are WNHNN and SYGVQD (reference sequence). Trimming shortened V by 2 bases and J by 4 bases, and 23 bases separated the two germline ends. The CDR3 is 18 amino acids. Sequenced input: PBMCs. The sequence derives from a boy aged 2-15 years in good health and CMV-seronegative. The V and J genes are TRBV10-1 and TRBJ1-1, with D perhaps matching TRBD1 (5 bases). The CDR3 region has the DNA TGCGCCAGCAGTGAGAGGGAGGACAATCCGAGAATGGGCACTGAAGCTTTCTTT. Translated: CASSEREDNPRMGTEAFF.